The source of this T cell receptor (beta chain) is a study of response to subunit inactivated influenza vaccine. TCRdb re-analysed the RT-PCR reads in MiXCR, keeping a single row per CDR3 protein. Here the sample spans 500,000 or so distinct CDR3 sequences, about 15% being singletons. The V gene's germline CDR1 is SGHVS and CDR2 FQNEAQ. Losses at the gene ends were 2 bases for V and 14 bases for J; bases not matched to a gene: 12. The CDR3 spans 14 residues. V gene TRBV7-8 combines with J gene TRBJ2-1, with 7 nucleotides matching TRBD1. This receptor was obtained from a man aged 50 to 69 who received an inactivated influenza vaccine. The specimen was CD4+ T cells sorted from PBMCs, collected around 25 months after vaccination. The CDR3 DNA is TGTGCCAGCAGCTTAACCAGGGGGTACCTCTTGGAGTTCTTC. Translation gives CASSLTRGYLLEFF.